This T cell receptor (beta chain) came from a study of CD8 T cells in Susac syndrome. Losses at the gene ends were 6 bases for V and 13 bases for J; bases not matched to a gene: 15. The CDR3 contains 15 residues. Reverse transcription used roughly 0.5 to 1 ug RNA and random hexamers. Amplification of TCR beta CDR3 across 54 Vbeta and 13 Jbeta was performed with immunoSEQ multiplex PCR. One entry per CDR3 protein results from TCRdb running MiXCR on the immunoSEQ multiplex PCR reads. The data show some 200,000 distinct CDR3 sequences, almost 96% seen once. Sequenced material: CD4+ T cells from PBMCs. The source of this sequence is a human donor with Susac syndrome. V and J are TRBV12-3 or TRBV12-4 and TRBJ1-4, with TRBD1 matching 9 bases. CDR3 sequence: CASSTTGTGSDRLFF. DNA for the CDR3: TGTGCCAGCAGCACAACCGGGACAGGGAGTGATAGACTGTTTTTT.